This entry lists 17 T cell receptor beta chains sequenced from one sample in a study of blood T cell repertoires in COVID-19. Data came from immunoSEQ multiplex PCR; TCRdb stores just in-frame clones and leaves some out. The table lists 250,000 to 350,000 clones, roughly 90% of them singletons, with about an eighth in the top ten. Sequencing was carried out using peripheral blood. The receptor source for this set is a woman between 55 and 75 years old with acute or convalescent COVID-19.

J is TRBJ2-1 and V is TRBV5-6, with a possible D match to TRBD2 (5 bases). V lost 4 bases to trimming and J lost 4 bases, with 12 bases between them. This CDR3 is 14 amino acids long. Germline CDR1 reads SGHDT; CDR2 reads YYEEEE. CDR3 DNA: TGTGCCAGCAGCCGGGGTTGGCTTTACAATGAGCAGTTCTTC. Translation: CASSRGWLYNEQFF.

The chain employs TRBV19 and TRBJ1-5; 7 bases map to TRBD1. Germline assignment: CDR1 LNHDA and CDR2 SQIVND (reference sequence). J gave up 7 bases and V 3 bases, and 6 bases lay outside the gene matches. The CDR3 consists of 14 residues. The CDR3 is CASSIVGRGQPQHF. The CDR3 nucleotides are TGTGCCAGTAGTATTGTGGGCAGGGGGCAGCCCCAGCATTTT.

In DNA form, the CDR3 reads TGTGCCAGCAGCTTAAGCGGGGGGTCCTACGAGCAGTACTTC. Its translation is CASSLSGGSYEQYF. The chain couples TRBV7-2 to TRBJ2-7, with 9 bases identical to TRBD2. V was pared by 2 bases and J by 1 base, with 0 bases of the junction left unmatched. Per the germline V gene, CDR1 is SGHTA and CDR2 is FQGNSA. This CDR3 has 14 amino acids.

This clone occurred a few times. V and J are TRBV9 and TRBJ1-2; no clear D gene. The CDR3 loop spans 15 amino acids. Between the trimmed V and J ends, which lost 0 bases and 1 base, there was a span of 10 bases. Germline V CDR1 and CDR2: SGDLS, YYNGEE. The CDR3 DNA follows: TGTGCCAGCAGCGTAGGGGCAGATGGTAACTATGGCTACACCTTC. This encodes CASSVGADGNYGYTF.

The V and J genes are TRBV7-9 and TRBJ1-4; D is unresolved. V gave up 8 bases and J gave up 0 bases, with 16 bases separating them. Germline lookup yields CDR1 SEHNR and CDR2 FQNEAQ (reference sequence). CDR3 length: 16 amino acids. CDR3 DNA: TGTGCCAGCCAAGCGTCCGGGGTTCCAACTAATGAAAAACTGTTTTTT. Translated, it gives CASQASGVPTNEKLFF.

V and J are TRBV18 and TRBJ1-5, with unresolved D. This CDR3 has 17 amino acids. The V gene lost 0 bases and the J gene lost 0 bases, with 12 bases spanning the gap. CDR1 is KGHSH and CDR2 is LQKENI in the germline V gene. The CDR3: CASSPPVSTYSNQPQHF. DNA of the CDR3: TGTGCCAGCTCACCACCTGTTAGCACCTATAGCAATCAGCCCCAGCATTTT.

The chain uses TRBV28 and TRBJ1-2; tentative D call: TRBD1 (5 bases). The CDR3 totals 14 residues. V was trimmed by 2 bases and J by 4 bases, leaving 11 bases between them. CDR1 is MDHEN and CDR2 is SYDVKM in the germline V gene. Here the CDR3 reads CASSLAGLSYGYTF. For the CDR3, the DNA is TGTGCCAGCAGTTTAGCAGGGTTGAGCTATGGCTACACCTTC.

This chain uses TRBV7-3 with TRBJ1-4, with D unresolved. Germline V gives CDR1 SGHTA, CDR2 FQGTGA. CDR3 length: 15 amino acids. Trimming removed 5 bases from V and 2 bases from J, with 12 bases in between. CDR3 loop: CASSPGLGTNEKLFF. The CDR3 nucleotides read TGTGCCAGCAGCCCTGGACTTGGGACTAATGAAAAACTGTTTTTT.

The chain combines TRBV7-2 with TRBJ1-2; a weak D match, TRBD1 (5 bases). V was clipped by 1 base and J by 8 bases, with 8 bases between them. This CDR3 region has 12 residues. Germline CDR1 and CDR2: SGHTA and FQGNSA. The CDR3 sequence: CASSLVGGGYTF. In nucleotides, the CDR3 is TGTGCCAGCAGCTTAGTGGGGGGAGGCTACACCTTC.

The chain joins TRBV19 to TRBJ1-2; 11 bases map to TRBD1. There are 16 residues in the CDR3. Germline V gives CDR1 LNHDA, CDR2 SQIVND (reference sequence). Trimming took 4 bases from V and 1 from J; bases not matched to a gene: 5. The CDR3 coding sequence is TGTGCCAGTAGTAGTGGACAGGGGGCAGATAACTATGGCTACACCTTC. This gives the protein CASSSGQGADNYGYTF.

The chain links TRBV23-1 to TRBJ1-6; no reliable D call. TRBV23-1 is designated an ORF whose function remains uncertain. This CDR3 is built from 13 residues. Trimming pared 6 bases from V and 7 bases from J, leaving 10 bases between. Here the CDR3 DNA reads TGCGCCAGCAGCCCGGGGAGGAATTCACCCCTCCACTTT. Its protein is CASSPGRNSPLHF.

The V gene is TRBV28, the J gene TRBJ2-7, with unresolved D. From germline, CDR1 is MDHEN and CDR2 SYDVKM. The CDR3 extends over 14 amino acids. Between the trimmed V and J ends, which lost 6 bases and 0 bases, there was a span of 12 bases. CDR3 loop: CASSPPAVSYEQYF. CDR3 nucleotides: TGTGCCAGCAGCCCCCCCGCGGTCTCCTACGAGCAGTACTTC.

This clone has just a few counts. The rearrangement links TRBV28 to TRBJ2-1; D unresolved. CDR3 length: 13 amino acids. The germline V and J ends were trimmed by 5 bases and 6 bases, with 11 bases remaining between them. Germline V gene data show CDR1 as MDHEN and CDR2 as SYDVKM. In nucleotides, the CDR3 is TGTGCCAGCAGTACTCGGGTTCGCAATGAGCAGTTCTTC. Its translation is CASSTRVRNEQFF.

J is TRBJ2-7 and V is TRBV27, with 12 bases identical to TRBD1. This CDR3 contains 15 residues. The V gene's germline CDR1 is MNHEY and CDR2 SMNVEV (reference sequence). V lost 3 bases, J lost 7 bases, and 7 bases stayed unmatched. CDR3 loop: CASSFLGQGAREQYF. CDR3 sequence (DNA): TGTGCCAGCAGTTTCTTGGGACAGGGGGCGCGGGAGCAGTACTTC.

The V and J genes are TRBV29-1 and TRBJ1-1; D unresolved. The length of the CDR3 is 12 residues. CDR1 and CDR2 from the germline V gene are SQVTM and ANQGSEA. Trimming left V 5 bases short and J 4 bases short, with 11 bases between. CDR3 sequence (DNA): TGCAGCGTTTCCCGGGAGGGCACTGAAGCTTTCTTT. Translating gives CSVSREGTEAFF.

CDR3 amino acids: CAGRGSYNEQFF. The CDR3 DNA sequence: TGTGCCGGAAGGGGTTCCTACAATGAGCAGTTCTTC. The chain recombines TRBV30 with TRBJ2-1, with a tentative D call TRBD1 (5 bases). V lost 8 bases, J lost 1 base, and 9 bases lay in between. This CDR3 has 12 amino acids. CDR1 GTSNPN and CDR2 SVGIG come from the germline V gene (reference sequence).

The chain couples TRBV7-9 to TRBJ2-7; no clear D gene. V shed 0 bases and J shed 4 bases, with 10 bases lying between them. This CDR3 spans 14 amino acids. From germline, CDR1 is SEHNR and CDR2 FQNEAQ (reference sequence). The CDR3 spells CASSLAETRYEQYF. The CDR3 nucleotides are TGTGCCAGCAGCTTAGCCGAGACAAGGTACGAGCAGTACTTC.